The present T cell receptor (beta chain) was sequenced within a study of cytomegalovirus exposure and HLA in healthy donors. Study conclusions and caveats: According to a later analysis, most TCR beta chains associated with CMV appeared HLA-restricted. Reportedly, diagnosis of cytomegalovirus status by the classifier showed high specificity and sensitivity. When presence/absence was analysed, sequencing depth was taken to be roughly uniform across donors. The listing of roughly 160 TCR beta chains classed them as cytomegalovirus-associated.

CDR3 length: 16 residues. CDR1 is SQVTM and CDR2 is ANQGSEA in the germline V gene. Unmatched junction bases numbered 3, after V lost 1 base and J lost 3 bases. A note on this clone: Its antigen is undetermined.

The PCR was carried out with 60 Vbeta primers and 13 Jbeta primers. Clones were read by immunoSEQ multiplex PCR, and TCRdb kept only the in-frame ones, dropping some. The profile shows over 150,000 clones, about 80% of them singletons. The origin of this receptor is a boy aged 10-17 years in good health and CMV-seronegative. The specimen was PBMCs. The rearrangement joins TRBV29-1 to TRBJ2-6, with 10 positions matching TRBD1. CDR3 sequence (DNA): TGCAGCGTTGAAGGGACAGGGGGGTTTGGGGCCAACGTCCTGACTTTC. This encodes CSVEGTGGFGANVLTF.